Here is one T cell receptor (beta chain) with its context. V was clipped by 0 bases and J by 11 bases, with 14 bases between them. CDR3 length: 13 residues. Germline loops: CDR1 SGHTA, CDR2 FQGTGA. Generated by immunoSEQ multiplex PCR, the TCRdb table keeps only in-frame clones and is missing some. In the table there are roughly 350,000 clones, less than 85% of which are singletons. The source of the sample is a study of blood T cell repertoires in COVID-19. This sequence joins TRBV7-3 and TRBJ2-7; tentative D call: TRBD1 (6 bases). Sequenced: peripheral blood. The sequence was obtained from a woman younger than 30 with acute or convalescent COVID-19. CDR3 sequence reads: CASSLTQDSKKYF. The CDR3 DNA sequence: TGTGCCAGCAGCTTAACCCAGGACAGTAAAAAGTACTTC.